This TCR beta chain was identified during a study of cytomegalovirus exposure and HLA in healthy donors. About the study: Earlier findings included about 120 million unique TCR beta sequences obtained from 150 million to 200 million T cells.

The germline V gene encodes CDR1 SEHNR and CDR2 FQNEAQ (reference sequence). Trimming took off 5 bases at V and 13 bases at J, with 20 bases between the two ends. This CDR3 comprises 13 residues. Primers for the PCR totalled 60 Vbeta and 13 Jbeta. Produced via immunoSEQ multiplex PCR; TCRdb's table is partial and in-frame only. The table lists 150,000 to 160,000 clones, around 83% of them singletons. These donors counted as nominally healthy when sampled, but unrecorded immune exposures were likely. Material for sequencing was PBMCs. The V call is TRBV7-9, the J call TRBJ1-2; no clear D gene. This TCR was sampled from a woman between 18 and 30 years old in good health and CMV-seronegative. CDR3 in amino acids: CASSPSGPSVFTF. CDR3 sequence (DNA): TGTGCCAGCAGCCCCTCTGGGCCATCCGTTTTCACCTTC.